This T cell receptor beta chain was obtained from a study of human versus mouse CDR3 diversity and MHC coevolution (dated by TCRdb to the late 2010s). Regarding the research as a whole: According to reports, the immunoSEQ assay detects one in 200,000 T cells and minimizes multiplex PCR amplification bias. Across mouse and human samples, the number of valid reads per sample ranged from roughly 5.5 x 10^6 to 1.7 x 10^7. The human cohort comprised three healthy volunteer blood donors, one aged 30 to 39, one aged 40 to 50 and one aged 60 to 70 at collection. Repertoires of human naive CD4 T cells were used as a reference for TCR selection on multiple MHC II alleles and were compared against human-TCR-locus transgenic mice carrying single MHC II. Overall study results and their limits: Among all the groups compared, the lowest clonal inequality scores came from most of the three human donors. Repertoire diversity was not regarded as directly comparable between humans and mice because human T cells were selected on roughly 6 MHC II alleles. iCHAO1 estimates gave humans the largest TCR beta repertoire, around 1.5 million clonotypes, attributed likely to selection by multiple MHC II molecules. On average, more CDR3 deletions and insertions were observed in humans than in mice, indicating greater exonuclease and TdT activity.

V is clipped by 3 bases and J by 4 bases, and the sequence between their germline boundaries is 15 bases long. The germline V gene (reference sequence) provides CDR1 LNHNV and CDR2 YYDKDF. The CDR3 holds 15 amino acids from the cysteine to the phenylalanine. The kept DNA is CDR3 alone, 45 bases in frame from the first base. About this clone itself: It lacks a known antigen. The record has no base qualities; no much larger clone is one base away.

The QIAGEN blood and tissue kit was used to extract genomic DNA from sorted cells, and the DNA was quantified on a NanoDrop 1000. The immunoSEQ platform deep sequenced and quantified TCR alpha and beta chains by multiplex PCR of genomic DNA. The paper's processing steps were these. IMGT gene and region definitions were used to annotate TCR sequences. Out-of-frame rearrangements served as a stand-in for the preselection repertoire and were compared with in-frame clonotypes. The iCHAO1 estimator supplied with the immunoSEQ platform was used to estimate repertoire size. A Gini index based on the Lorenz curve was applied to in-frame amino acid clonotypes to measure clonal inequality. The intersect function of the R package tcR was used to count shared clonotypes, and the Jaccard index was used to score similarity. Frequencies of V, J and V-J usage were subjected to principal component analysis with the R prcomp function, without normalization. Imported from immuneACCESS, the table was reduced by TCRdb to in-frame sequences with V and J called. These copies leave out some clones; in studies compared against another copy, an unresolved V gene accounts for under half, and the cause of the remainder is not known. The V and J calls and the clone size are those of that table, but D and trimming were determined from the DNA. The sample table contains tens of thousands of clones; only one count was recorded for 94% of them. 15% to 20% of the sample comes from the top ten.

Fluorescence-activated cell sorting was used to pull naive CD4 T cells, meaning cells that were CD45RO-negative and CD62L-positive, out of the PBMCs. From each donor, approximately 51 ml of fresh peripheral blood was taken, and Ficoll density centrifugation was then used to isolate PBMCs. Cell sorting was carried out on a FACSAria III instrument, and a purity above 95% was achieved for all samples. Sequencing was performed on naive CD4+ T cells from blood. The sample's cell subset or site label, in plain terms: CD45RO-negative CD62L-positive naive CD4 T cells. This chain is built from TRBV15 and TRBJ2-5; the D region possibly corresponds to TRBD2 (7 bases align). This clonotype was sampled from a person in their sixties in good health. CDR3 reads: CATSSRRGGAETQYF. The DNA sequence is TGTGCCACCAGCAGTCGCCGTGGGGGGGCAGAGACCCAGTACTTC.